This TCR beta chain was recorded in a study of CD8 T cells in Susac syndrome. Germline values: CDR1 MNHEY, CDR2 SMNVEV (reference sequence). This CDR3 is built from 18 residues. V lost 7 bases, J lost 4 bases, and 16 bases stayed unmatched. A quantity of roughly 0.5 to 1 ug RNA underwent reverse transcription using random hexamers. Multiplex immunoSEQ PCR targeted 54 Vbeta and 13 Jbeta TCR beta segments. MiXCR, run by TCRdb on the immunoSEQ multiplex PCR reads, gives a single entry per CDR3 protein. The repertoire includes more than 55,000 distinct CDR3 sequences, approximately 95% of them detected once, and 0.2% to 0.3% sits in the top ten. TEMRA cells were FACS-enriched and CD8+ and CD4+ T cells negatively isolated.

J is TRBJ2-1 and V is TRBV27; TRBD2 matches at 10 bases. Sequences were obtained from CD8+ T cells from PBMCs. This clonotype was sampled from a human donor in good health. CDR3 region: CASNPSGGEAPIYNEQFF. The DNA of the CDR3 is TGTGCCAGCAATCCTAGCGGGGGCGAGGCCCCGATATACAATGAGCAGTTCTTC.